Each of the 32 T cell receptor beta chains below was sequenced from the same sample in a study of T cells in localized non-small cell lung cancer. The data were produced by immunoSEQ multiplex PCR, yet TCRdb's version contains in-frame clones alone and is incomplete. The sample records about 41,000 clones, about 88% being singletons. The source was peripheral blood, collected before any cancer treatment. The receptor source for this set is a woman aged 18-55 years with stage III lung adenocarcinoma.

The gene calls are TRBV9 and TRBJ2-2; D uncertain. Trimming took off 4 bases at V and 0 bases at J, with 7 bases between the two ends. The CDR3 runs 14 residues. CDR1 is SGDLS and CDR2 is YYNGEE in the germline V gene. The CDR3 DNA is TGTGCCAGCAGCTACCATCCGAACACCGGGGAGCTGTTTTTT. Its translation: CASSYHPNTGELFF. Full variable domain (rest looked up from reference TRBV9 and TRBJ2-2): DSGVTQTPKHLITATGQRVTLRCSPRSGDLSVYWYQQSLDQGLQFLIQYYNGEERAKGNILERFSAQQFPDLHSELNLSSLELGDSALYFCASSYHPNTGELFFGEGSRLTVL.

CDR3 in amino acids: CAISESRGSSYNEQFF. In DNA form, the CDR3 reads TGTGCCATCAGTGAAAGCAGGGGGAGCTCCTACAATGAGCAGTTCTTC. The J gene is TRBJ2-1, the V gene TRBV10-3, with TRBD1 matching over 7 bases. Germline V gene lookup returns CDR1 ENHRY and CDR2 SYGVKD. The CDR3 contains 16 residues. J was trimmed by 0 bases and V by 3 bases; bases with no gene match: 5.

A few counts support this clone. The chain links TRBV27 to TRBJ1-6; D possibly corresponds to TRBD1 (5 bases). With 6 bases removed from V and 8 bases from J, the gap between germline ends came to 11 bases. This CDR3 contains 13 residues. Germline V gene data show CDR1 as MNHEY and CDR2 as SMNVEV (reference sequence). The CDR3 sequence is CASSLGADSPLHF. The CDR3 DNA follows: TGTGCCAGCAGCTTAGGGGCGGATTCACCCCTCCACTTT.

V is TRBV7-8 and J is TRBJ1-5; tentative D call: TRBD1 (6 bases). CDR1 and CDR2 from the germline V gene are SGHVS and FQNEAQ. The CDR3 consists of 15 residues. Trimming removed 1 base from V and 7 bases from J, with 14 bases in between. The CDR3 is CASSLVGGGGQPQHF. The DNA for the CDR3 is TGTGCCAGCAGCTTAGTAGGGGGGGGCGGCCAGCCCCAGCATTTT. The full variable domain, with the rest looked up from reference TRBV7-8 and TRBJ1-5, is GAGVSQSPRYKVAKRGQDVALRCDPISGHVSLFWYQQALGQGPEFLTYFQNEAQLDKSGLPSDRFFAERPEGSVSTLKIQRTQQEDSAVYLCASSLVGGGGQPQHFGDGTRLSIL.

V gene TRBV6-1 combines with J gene TRBJ2-5, with TRBD1 matching over 7 bases. Germline assignment: CDR1 MNHNS and CDR2 SASEGT. The J segment lost 7 bases and the V segment lost 1 base, leaving 6 bases of the junction unmatched. The length of the CDR3 is 14 residues. CDR3 sequence: CASSEGKGAGTQYF. Here the CDR3 DNA reads TGTGCCAGCAGTGAAGGGAAGGGGGCAGGGACCCAGTACTTC.

This clone was observed once. The V and J genes are TRBV4-1 and TRBJ2-1, with D possibly being TRBD2 (7 bases). Trimming cost V 1 base and J 2 bases, with 15 bases left between them. This CDR3 comprises 17 residues. Germline CDR1 and CDR2: MGHRA and YSYEKL. In DNA form, the CDR3 reads TGCGCCAGCAGCCAAGGGGGGGGCGTTGTGCCCTACAATGAGCAGTTCTTC. This encodes CASSQGGGVVPYNEQFF.

This clone came up once. The chain couples TRBV28 to TRBJ2-5; 7 bases line up with TRBD2. Losses at the gene ends were 8 bases for V and 5 bases for J; bases not matched to a gene: 2. Germline V gene data show CDR1 as MDHEN and CDR2 as SYDVKM. The CDR3 sequence is 11 residues long. CDR3: CASRGGETQYF. CDR3 nucleotide sequence: TGTGCCAGCCGGGGAGGGGAGACCCAGTACTTC. Full variable domain (remainder filled in from reference TRBV28 and TRBJ2-5): DVKVTQSSRYLVKRTGEKVFLECVQDMDHENMFWYRQDPGLGLRLIYFSYDVKMKEKGDIPEGYSVSREKKERFSLILESASTNQTSMYLCASRGGETQYFGPGTRLLVL.

The rearrangement uses TRBV4-1 and TRBJ2-5; 8 nucleotides agree with TRBD2. CDR1 and CDR2 from the germline V gene are MGHRA and YSYEKL. This CDR3 has 13 residues. Losses at the gene ends were 4 bases for V and 4 bases for J; bases not matched to a gene: 2. This CDR3 is CASSRLAGETQYF. The CDR3 DNA sequence: TGCGCCAGCAGCCGGCTAGCGGGAGAGACCCAGTACTTC.

This chain connects TRBV19 to TRBJ2-2; TRBD1 aligns across 8 bases. The germline V gene has CDR1 LNHDA and CDR2 SQIVND (reference sequence). V lost 3 bases to trimming and J lost 4 bases; unmatched junction nucleotides: 4. This CDR3 has 15 residues. CDR3 in DNA: TGTGCCAGTAGTATGGAGACAGGGGTCACCGGGGAGCTGTTTTTT. Its protein product is CASSMETGVTGELFF.

This sequence joins TRBV25-1 and TRBJ1-1; no reliable D call. The CDR3 has 14 residues. V was cut by 1 base and J by 4 bases, with 10 bases left in between. Germline V CDR1 and CDR2: MGHDK, SYGVNS. The CDR3 here is CASSESARRTEAFF. CDR3 bases: TGTGCCAGCAGTGAATCGGCGAGACGCACTGAAGCTTTCTTT.

The rearrangement links TRBV30 to TRBJ2-5, with TRBD2 identical over 7 bases. Germline CDR1 reads GTSNPN; CDR2 reads SVGIG (reference sequence). Trimming removed 0 bases from V and 1 base from J; junction bases left unmatched: 2. There are 14 residues in the CDR3. The DNA of the CDR3 is TGTGCCTGGAGTGTACGGGGGGTCCAAGAGACCCAGTACTTC. It specifies CAWSVRGVQETQYF. The full variable domain, with the rest looked up from reference TRBV30 and TRBJ2-5, is SQTIHQWPATLVQPVGSPLSLECTVEGTSNPNLYWYRQAAGRGLQLLFYSVGIGQISSEVPQNLSASRPQDRQFILSSKKLLLSDSGFYLCAWSVRGVQETQYFGPGTRLLVL.

The gene calls are TRBV7-2 and TRBJ2-3; D may be TRBD1 or TRBD2 (5 bases each). CDR1 SGHTA and CDR2 FQGNSA come from the germline V gene. V was clipped by 7 bases and J by 0 bases, with 11 bases between them. This CDR3 spans 14 amino acids. Here the CDR3 DNA reads TGTGCCAGCACCGGGACGGCTAGCACAGATACGCAGTATTTT. Protein sequence: CASTGTASTDTQYF.

The rearrangement joins TRBV4-2 to TRBJ1-1, with D unresolved. Looked up from germline, CDR1 is LGHNA and CDR2 is YNFKEQ. The V end was cut by 0 bases, the J end by 5 bases, with 7 bases between. The CDR3 is 13 amino acids. The DNA of the CDR3 is TGTGCCAGCAGCCAAGATAGAGGGACTGAAGCTTTCTTT. It translates to CASSQDRGTEAFF.

CDR3 in amino acids: CASSLVQETQYF. The DNA for the CDR3 is TGTGCCAGCAGCTTGGTCCAAGAGACCCAGTACTTC. The chain couples TRBV5-4 to TRBJ2-5; D ambiguous. Between the trimmed V and J ends, which lost 0 bases and 1 base, there was a span of 1 base. CDR3 length: 12 amino acids. Germline CDR1 reads SGHNT; CDR2 reads YYREEE (reference sequence).

The V and J genes are TRBV7-2 and TRBJ1-6; 7 bases map to TRBD1. J gave up 7 bases and V 5 bases, and 11 bases lay outside the gene matches. The CDR3 spans 16 residues. The V gene's germline CDR1 is SGHTA and CDR2 FQGNSA. The CDR3 DNA reads TGTGCCAGCAGCATTTTTTCCGGGACAGCAAATTCACCCCTCCACTTT. Encoded protein: CASSIFSGTANSPLHF.

The sample holds a few counts of this clone. This sequence joins TRBV25-1 and TRBJ1-3; D not certain. The CDR3 contains 11 residues. Trimming left V 6 bases short and J 4 bases short, with 4 bases between. Germline V CDR1 and CDR2: MGHDK, SYGVNS. CDR3 sequence reads: CASSGGNTIYF. The CDR3 DNA is TGTGCCAGCAGCGGCGGAAACACCATATATTTT.

The chain uses TRBV7-2 and TRBJ2-3; no clear D. V lost 2 bases and J lost 1, with 13 bases in between. The CDR3 has 16 amino acids. Germline CDR1 reads SGHTA; CDR2 reads FQGNSA. CDR3 coding DNA: TGTGCCAGCAGCTTAAGGGCCTCTGGGGGCACAGATACGCAGTATTTT. Encoded protein: CASSLRASGGTDTQYF.

This clone was seen a few times. This rearrangement joins TRBV2 to TRBJ1-1; D unresolved. Germline lookup yields CDR1 SNHLY and CDR2 FYNNEI. This CDR3 has 12 amino acids. With 8 bases removed from V and 1 base from J, the gap between germline ends came to 8 bases. The CDR3 sequence: CASLKSNTEAFF. CDR3 DNA sequence: TGTGCCAGCCTTAAATCGAACACTGAAGCTTTCTTT.

This clone was detected only a few times. The V call is TRBV4-1, the J call TRBJ2-7; the match to TRBD1 covers 9 bases. Per germline, CDR1 MGHRA and CDR2 YSYEKL. The V gene end was trimmed by 3 bases and the J gene end by 6 bases; junction bases not matched to a gene: 6. The CDR3 extends over 14 amino acids. The CDR3 DNA is TGCGCCAGCAGCCAGAGGGACAGGGCTCGCGAGCAGTACTTC. Translating it yields CASSQRDRAREQYF.

J is TRBJ1-5 and V is TRBV5-8; a possible D gene is TRBD1 (5 bases). V was pared by 0 bases and J by 6 bases, with 13 bases between. Per the germline V gene, CDR1 is SGHTS and CDR2 is YDEGEE. The CDR3 totals 15 residues. CDR3 protein: CASSLEGSTGQPQHF. CDR3 nucleotide sequence: TGTGCCAGCAGCTTGGAGGGGTCTACGGGTCAGCCCCAGCATTTT.

This clone turned up a few times. The chain couples TRBV9 to TRBJ2-7, with D perhaps being TRBD1 or TRBD2 (6 bases each). The CDR3 length is 14 residues. V was pared by 3 bases and J by 3 bases, with 13 bases between. CDR1 SGDLS and CDR2 YYNGEE come from the germline V gene. The CDR3 loop reads CASSAGADFYEQYF. In nucleotides, the CDR3 is TGTGCCAGCAGCGCGGGGGCCGACTTCTACGAGCAGTACTTC.

The chain recombines TRBV19 with TRBJ2-1; TRBD2 matches at 7 bases. Germline-derived CDR1 and CDR2 are LNHDA and SQIVND (reference sequence). Unmatched junction bases numbered 8, after V lost 3 bases and J lost 3 bases. This CDR3 has 16 residues. CDR3 bases: TGTGCCAGTAGTATCTCCTCTGGCGGGGGCTACAATGAGCAGTTCTTC. This gives the protein CASSISSGGGYNEQFF.

The chain links TRBV7-9 to TRBJ2-2; 7 bases are a match to TRBD1. Trimming cost V 3 bases and J 3 bases; bases outside gene matches: 4. Germline loops: CDR1 SEHNR, CDR2 FQNEAQ (reference sequence). This CDR3 comprises 15 residues. For the CDR3, the DNA is TGTGCCAGCAGCTTTAAGGGGGCGGACACCGGGGAGCTGTTTTTT. This translates into CASSFKGADTGELFF.

J is TRBJ2-5 and V is TRBV5-1; D unresolved. V was shortened by 0 bases and J by 5 bases, with 11 bases between the two germline ends. There are 14 residues in the CDR3. CDR1 is SGHRS and CDR2 is YFSETQ in the germline V gene. CDR3 sequence (DNA): TGCGCCAGCAGCTTGGGTTGGGCGTCTGAGACCCAGTACTTC. Translated: CASSLGWASETQYF.

V is TRBV18 and J is TRBJ2-1; the match to TRBD1 covers 8 bases. The V segment lost 4 bases and the J segment 15 bases; nucleotides outside the gene matches: 5. The V gene's germline CDR1 is KGHSH and CDR2 LQKENI. The CDR3 spans 11 residues. CDR3 coding DNA: TGTGCCAGCTCACAGGACAGGGTCCCGTTCTTC. Translated, it gives CASSQDRVPFF.

The rearrangement uses TRBV11-2 and TRBJ2-1; tentatively, D is TRBD2 (8 bases). From germline, CDR1 is SGHAT and CDR2 FQNNGV. CDR3 length: 16 residues. Trimming took off 7 bases at V and 10 bases at J, with 26 bases between the two ends. The CDR3 protein is CASKGAGGPIRGEQFF. The CDR3 DNA reads TGTGCCAGCAAGGGGGCGGGGGGCCCGATTAGGGGCGAGCAGTTCTTC.

The genes are TRBV6-5 and TRBJ1-4; possible D gene TRBD1, 6 bases. The ends were cut back, 5 bases at V and 4 bases at J, with 11 bases in the middle. Germline loops: CDR1 MNHEY, CDR2 SVGAGI. CDR3 length: 14 residues. CDR3 DNA: TGTGCCAGCAGTCTACAGGGTTTTAATGAAAAACTGTTTTTT. Translated: CASSLQGFNEKLFF.

This rearrangement joins TRBV18 to TRBJ2-2; D perhaps matches TRBD1 (6 bases). This CDR3 spans 15 amino acids. The V gene's germline CDR1 is KGHSH and CDR2 LQKENI. The V gene lost 6 bases and the J gene lost 1 base, with 12 bases spanning the gap. The CDR3 here is CASSPGTQNTGELFF. The CDR3 DNA reads TGTGCCAGCTCCCCTGGGACACAGAACACCGGGGAGCTGTTTTTT.

The chain carries TRBV5-6 and TRBJ1-4, with TRBD1 matching over 9 bases. V lost 2 bases, J lost 9 bases, and 5 bases stayed unmatched. The CDR3 covers 14 residues. Germline CDR1 SGHDT, CDR2 YYEEEE. The CDR3 region has the DNA TGTGCCAGCAGCTTCGGGACAGGGATAAAAAAACTGTTTTTT. Residues: CASSFGTGIKKLFF. The variable domain in full, with the rest retrieved from reference TRBV5-6 and TRBJ1-4, is DAGVTQSPTHLIKTRGQQVTLRCSPKSGHDTVSWYQQALGQGPQFIFQYYEEEERQRGNFPDRFSGHQFPNYSSELNVNALLLGDSALYLCASSFGTGIKKLFFGSGTQLSVL.

This chain uses TRBV2 with TRBJ2-1; 7 positions agree with TRBD2. This CDR3 spans 14 amino acids. Germline trimming cut 4 bases from V and 3 bases from J; bases unmatched to any gene: 3. Germline-derived CDR1 and CDR2 are SNHLY and FYNNEI. The CDR3: CASSAAGRYNEQFF. In nucleotides, the CDR3 is TGTGCCAGCAGTGCAGCGGGGCGCTACAATGAGCAGTTCTTC.

V gene TRBV9 combines with J gene TRBJ2-1; 9 nucleotides agree with TRBD2. From germline, CDR1 is SGDLS and CDR2 YYNGEE. Trimming cost V 0 bases and J 3 bases; bases outside gene matches: 1. This CDR3 is built from 15 residues. This chain's CDR3 is CASSVVAGVYNEQFF. CDR3 sequence (DNA): TGTGCCAGCAGCGTAGTAGCGGGGGTCTACAATGAGCAGTTCTTC.

The gene calls are TRBV10-2 and TRBJ1-2; tentatively, D is TRBD1 (5 bases). CDR1 and CDR2 (germline): WSHSY, SAAADI. The CDR3 loop spans 13 amino acids. V gave up 0 bases and J gave up 8 bases, with 10 bases separating them. The CDR3 nucleotides are TGCGCCAGCAGTGAGTCGAGGGAGGGGGGCTACACCTTC. Translated: CASSESREGGYTF.